A single T cell receptor (beta chain) is shown here with its context. The antigen is unknown. The record originates from a study of early T cells in non-severe SARS-CoV-2 infection. Across the whole study: Sequencing of bulk RNA from unsorted whole blood was done, without chain pairing. Study-wide results and caveats: Missing private and CD4 specificities, VDJdb matching favored anti-spike CD8 responses.

Molecules of cDNA were individually given unique molecular identifiers that were attached to them. MiXCR was run by TCRdb on the 5' RACE reads, yielding one entry per CDR3 protein. The sample lists around 52,000 distinct CDR3 sequences, roughly 11% seen once, with 10% in the top ten. CDR1 is MDHEN, CDR2 SYDVKM, per germline. The CDR3 has 18 residues. The V and J ends lost 1 base and 1 base respectively, with 20 bases between them. This clonotype was obtained from an adult who was a healthcare worker with PCR-confirmed SARS-CoV-2 infection or an uninfected control (not recorded which). The chain links TRBV28 to TRBJ2-7, with D possibly matching TRBD1 (6 bases). The sequenced sample was whole blood. DNA for the CDR3: TGTGCCAGCAGTTTATACTTGTCGTTGACAGGATTTTCCTACGAGCAGTACTTC. The encoded protein is CASSLYLSLTGFSYEQYF.